This TCR beta chain was documented in a study of blood T cell dynamics during melanoma immunotherapy (dated by TCRdb to about 2020). General notes on the study: All patients had metastatic melanoma and were given first-line pembrolizumab or nivolumab plus ipilimumab as standard of care in the United Kingdom. The training cohort was made up of consecutive patients, while a further independent group of patients from the same centre was pooled to form an external validation set. To find early correlates of response, the study profiled the peripheral T cell receptor repertoires of patients with metastatic melanoma both before and after one cycle of checkpoint inhibitor therapy.

Every bulk PBMC sample had a fixed 350 ng of DNA loaded. Following the manufacturer instructions, the immunoSEQ TCRb Assay kit was used to amplify TCR beta CDR3 sequences from genomic DNA. The KAPA Library Quantification Kit for Illumina platforms was used to quantify the pooled libraries by qPCR. Pooled libraries were clustered at about 0.55-1.2 pM and sequenced on an Illumina NextSeq 500. The authors' analysis ran thus. TCR data were analyzed with immunoSEQ ANALYZER and the R LymphoSeq package. A rearrangement efficiency score was calculated as productive divided by the sum of productive and non-productive CDR3 sequences. Within each patient, timepoints were compared pairwise for clonality, measured with the Gini coefficient, and for diversity, measured with the Renyi index at alpha=1. Clonal relatedness, based on an edit distance of 3, and repertoire similarity, based on the Bhattacharyya coefficient, were both computed in LymphoSeq. To classify response, a linear discriminant analysis based on week-3 changes in clonality and diversity was built using the R MASS and caret packages. The table was pulled from immuneACCESS by TCRdb, which kept in-frame rearrangements only. Such tables lose some clones; where checked, under half of the loss comes from unresolved V genes, and the rest has no known cause. For V, J and clone size, that table is used; D and trimming come from the DNA. The sample table lists 10,000 to 15,000 clones, more than 75% of them with a count of one. Clones ranked in the top ten supply 3.5% to 5% of the sample.

The CDR3 starts with the cysteine, ends with the phenylalanine, and has 15 residues. Kept here is only the CDR3 DNA, which spans 45 bases and is read in frame from base 1. From the germline V gene (reference sequence), CDR1 is SEHNR and CDR2 is FQNEAQ. The V and J ends are trimmed by 2 bases and 2 bases, leaving 12 bases between them. This clone was found a few times. There is no known antigen for this receptor. It has no much larger one-base neighbor in the sample; base qualities were not kept. This sample's time point label indicates: week 3, after first cycle of checkpoint inhibitor. Blood samples were collected before treatment (T0) and at week 3 (W3), after the first cycle of checkpoint blockade. Except for a couple of patients with rapid clinical progression, response was assessed 12 weeks after the first infusion by RECIST 1.1; disease control meant complete response, partial response or stable disease. Any patient who had received prior systemic cancer treatment, was on concomitant immunosuppressant therapy or had synchronous other active malignancies was excluded. Bulk PBMC and plasma cell-free DNA were both sequenced for TCR beta so that circulating cells and T cell turnover could be tracked. Lymphoprep and SepMate tubes were used to isolate PBMC from blood, and red cell lysis was then performed. QIAamp DNA Blood Mini kits were used to extract DNA from PBMC and from sorted T cell subsets.

General findings and caveats noted by the study authors: Patients who later achieved disease control showed a bifurcated PBMC repertoire reorganization at W3, with increased clonality or increased diversity, unlike progressors. The study could not determine whether the T cell clones driving repertoire changes were melanoma-specific or reflected general immune activation. The relatively small sample size was acknowledged as something that could potentially limit how far the results can be generalized.

The receptor's source is a human donor with melanoma. This material consisted of blood, taken from a patient treated with checkpoint blockade. Here the chain combines TRBV7-9 and TRBJ1-1; confidence is insufficient to name the D gene. The DNA sequence follows: TGTGCCAGCAGCTTACGGGTGGGCCTTAACACTGAAGCTTTCTTT. Translated, this is CASSLRVGLNTEAFF. Beyond the CDR3, the reference TRBV7-9 and TRBJ1-1 genes provide the residues; the full variable domain reads: DTGVSQNPRHKITKRGQNVTFRCDPISEHNRLYWYRQTLGQGPEFLTYFQNEAQLEKSRLLSDRFSAERPKGSFSTLEIQRTEQGDSAMYLCASSLRVGLNTEAFFGQGTRLTVV.